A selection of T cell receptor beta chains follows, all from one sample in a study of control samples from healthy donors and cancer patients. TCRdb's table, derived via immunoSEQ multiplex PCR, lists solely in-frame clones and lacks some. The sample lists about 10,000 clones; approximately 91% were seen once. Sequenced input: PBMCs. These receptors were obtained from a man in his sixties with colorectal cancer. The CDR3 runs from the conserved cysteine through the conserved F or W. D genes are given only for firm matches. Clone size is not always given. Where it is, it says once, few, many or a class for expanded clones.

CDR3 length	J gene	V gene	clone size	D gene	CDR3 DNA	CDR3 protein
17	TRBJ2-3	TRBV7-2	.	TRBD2	TGTGCCAGCAGCTTAGCTTCCACTAGCGGAGATACAGATACGCAGTATTTT	CASSLASTSGDTDTQYF
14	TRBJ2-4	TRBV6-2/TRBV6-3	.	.	TGTGCCAGCAGTTCTTCAGGGACTTGGGACATTCAGTACTTC	CASSSSGTWDIQYF
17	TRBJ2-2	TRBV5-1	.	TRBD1	TGCGCCAGCAGTCAAAGGGGGCACAGATTGAACACCGGGGAGCTGTTTTTT	CASSQRGHRLNTGELFF
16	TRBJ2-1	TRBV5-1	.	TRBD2	TGCGCCAGCAGCTTATCCTCGTTAGCGGGGGGTGGTGAGCAGTTCTTC	CASSLSSLAGGGEQFF
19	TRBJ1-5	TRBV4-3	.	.	TGCGCCAGCAGCCAAGATCAGTTCTTGGTCGCCACGGGGAATCAGCCCCAGCATTTT	CASSQDQFLVATGNQPQHF
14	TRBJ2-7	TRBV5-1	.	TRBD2	TGCGCCAGCAGCTTCGGGGGGGCTGAGGACGAGCAGTACTTC	CASSFGGAEDEQYF
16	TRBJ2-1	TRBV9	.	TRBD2	TGTGCCAGCAGCGTAGGCGGAGCGGGGGGTCTCGGTGAGCAGTTCTTC	CASSVGGAGGLGEQFF
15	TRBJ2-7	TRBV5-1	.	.	TGCGCCAGCAGCTTGGTCGGGACTTACACCTACGAGCAGTACTTC	CASSLVGTYTYEQYF
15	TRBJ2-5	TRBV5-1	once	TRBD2	TGCGCCAGCACGCCGGGGGAGGGCCTTGGGGGGACCCAGTACTTC	CASTPGEGLGGTQYF
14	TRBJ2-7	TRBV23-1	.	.	TGCGCCAGCAGTCAATCGACAGGTTTTGGCGAGCAGTACTTC	CASSQSTGFGEQYF
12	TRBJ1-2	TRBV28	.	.	TGTGCCAGCAGCCAGAGAGGATATGGCTACACCTTC	CASSQRGYGYTF
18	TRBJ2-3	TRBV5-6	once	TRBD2	TGTGCCAGCAGCTTGTGGTGGGGCTTGCGGGGGGATGGAGATACGCAGTATTTT	CASSLWWGLRGDGDTQYF
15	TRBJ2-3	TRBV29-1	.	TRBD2	TGCAGCGTCACCTCTAGCGGGGGGGGCACAGATACGCAGTATTTT	CSVTSSGGGTDTQYF
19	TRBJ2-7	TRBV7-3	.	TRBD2	TGTGCCAGCAGCCCCCGGGGTAGCGGGGGGGCTAGTGGGTCCTACGAGCAGTACTTC	CASSPRGSGGASGSYEQYF
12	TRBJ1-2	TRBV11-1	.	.	TGTGCCAGCAGCGTCGACAGAGATGGCTACACCTTC	CASSVDRDGYTF
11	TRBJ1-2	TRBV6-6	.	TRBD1	TGTGCCAGGATACAGGGGCGCGGCTACACCTTC	CARIQGRGYTF
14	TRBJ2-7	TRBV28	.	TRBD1	TGTGCCAGCAGTTTCCGGGACAGGGGCCACGAGCAGTACTTC	CASSFRDRGHEQYF
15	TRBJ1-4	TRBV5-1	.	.	TGCGCCAGCAGCTTGGAACCAACAACTAATGAAAAACTGTTTTTT	CASSLEPTTNEKLFF
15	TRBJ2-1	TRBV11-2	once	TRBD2	TGTGCCAGCAGCTTCAGCGGGGGGGCTAGCAATGAGCAGTTCTTC	CASSFSGGASNEQFF
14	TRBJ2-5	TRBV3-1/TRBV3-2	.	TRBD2	TGTGCCAGCAGCCATACGGGGGGGGAAGAGACCCAGTACTTC	CASSHTGGEETQYF
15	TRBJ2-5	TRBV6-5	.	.	TGTGCCAGCATCACGGGAGGGGGCCCCCAAGAGACCCAGTACTTC	CASITGGGPQETQYF
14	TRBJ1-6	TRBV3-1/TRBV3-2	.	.	TGTGCCAGCAGCCAAGTGCATCAAAATTCACCCCTCCACTTT	CASSQVHQNSPLHF
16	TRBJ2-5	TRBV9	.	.	TGTGCCAGCAGCGGTGTTGGGGCCCAAGGTTTAAAGACCCAGTACTTC	CASSGVGAQGLKTQYF
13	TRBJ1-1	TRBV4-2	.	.	TGTGCCAGCAGCCAAGCCCAAAGGATAAAAGCTTTCTTT	CASSQAQRIKAFF
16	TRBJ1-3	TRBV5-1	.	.	TGCGCCAGCAGCGCGGACGGAAATCCTTCTGGAAACACCATATATTTT	CASSADGNPSGNTIYF
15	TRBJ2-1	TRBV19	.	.	TGTGCCAGTAGTATTAGGGGCAGGGGCAATCTTGAGCAGTTCTTC	CASSIRGRGNLEQFF
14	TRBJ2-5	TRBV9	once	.	TGTGCCAGCAGCGTAGGGATATTACAAGAGACCCAGTACTTC	CASSVGILQETQYF
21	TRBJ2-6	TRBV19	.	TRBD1	TGTGCCAGTAGTATAAGGGGGCGTATTTTTCTCTTTGGCTCTGGGGCCAACGTCCTGACTTTC	CASSIRGRIFLFGSGANVLTF